This T cell receptor beta chain was profiled in a study of CD8+CD57+ T cells in acquired aplastic anemia. Whole-study context: Average DNA yield from sorted CD4+ and CD8+ cells was approximately 3.2 ug.

Study observations and caveats: Controls did not differ significantly from patients in CD8+ Simpson's diversity. Patients had around 30 CD8+ CDR3 sequences in common with controls (the shared set).

In regard to this clonotype: What it binds is not known.

This CDR3 is 15 amino acids long. CDR1 is DFQATT and CDR2 is SNEGSKA in the germline V gene (reference sequence). V dropped 0 bases and J dropped 4 bases, with 14 bases sitting between them. For CDR3 and TCR beta VDJ profiling, genomic DNA was the template used. TCRdb ran MiXCR on the reads and lists one entry per CDR3 protein. Here the sample spans hundreds of thousands of distinct CDR3 sequences, around 72% being singletons. The sample was sorted CD4+, CD8+, or CD8+CD57+ T cells (not recorded which) from PBMCs. The V call is TRBV20-1, the J call TRBJ2-3, with D hard to call. This sequence was found in a human donor in good health, serving as a control. The CDR3 is CSARESIGNPDTQYF. CDR3 DNA sequence: TGCAGTGCTAGAGAGAGTATTGGCAATCCAGATACGCAGTATTTT.